The 28 T cell receptor beta chains below come from one sample, sequenced in a study of cytomegalovirus exposure and HLA in healthy donors. The PCR ran on 60 Vbeta and 13 Jbeta primers. Sequencing was performed with immunoSEQ multiplex PCR; in TCRdb, only in-frame clones are kept and a portion is missing. The table shows tens of thousands of clones, with 73% occurring only once. The sample comprised PBMCs. The origin of the receptors is a man aged 50 to 59 in good health and CMV-seronegative.

This clone was counted a few times. The chain has TRBV5-1 and TRBJ2-3, with TRBD2 matching 13 bases. The CDR3 length is 17 residues. With V trimmed by 4 bases and J by 4 bases, 9 bases remained unmatched. Germline CDR1 reads SGHRS; CDR2 reads YFSETQ. CDR3 in DNA: TGCGCCAGCAGCCCCCGGACTAGCGGGAGAGGTTCAGATACGCAGTATTTT. This sequence encodes CASSPRTSGRGSDTQYF.

The V call is TRBV1, the J call TRBJ1-2. TRBV1 is a documented pseudogene. The CDR3 is 12 residues long. As DNA, the CDR3 is TGCACCAGCAGCCCCACCGGCGGTGGCTACACCTTC. Encoded protein: CTSSPTGGGYTF.

This clone was found a few times. The chain joins TRBV5-1 to TRBJ2-1; TRBD2 matches 8 bases. Germline assignment: CDR1 SGHRS and CDR2 YFSETQ. V gave up 4 bases and J gave up 7 bases; unmatched junction bases: 7. The CDR3 totals 14 residues. CDR3 amino acids: CASSPGLAGNEQFF. CDR3 in DNA: TGCGCCAGCAGCCCAGGACTAGCTGGGAATGAGCAGTTCTTC.

The chain links TRBV6-1 to TRBJ1-6, with 7 bases fitting TRBD1. CDR1 and CDR2 (germline): MNHNS, SASEGT. V lost 6 bases to trimming and J lost 5 bases; unmatched junction nucleotides: 7. This CDR3 region has 15 residues. The CDR3 DNA follows: TGTGCCAGCAGAGCGACAGGGCTCGATAATTCACCCCTCCACTTT. Translated: CASRATGLDNSPLHF.

V is TRBV2 and J is TRBJ1-6; a weak D match, TRBD1 (6 bases). The germline V gene has CDR1 SNHLY and CDR2 FYNNEI. V lost 7 bases to trimming and J lost 7 bases, with 23 bases between them. The CDR3 spans 17 residues. CDR3 residues: CASNVILGGARNSPLHF. For the CDR3, the DNA is TGTGCCAGCAACGTCATTCTGGGGGGGGCGCGCAATTCACCCCTCCACTTT.

This clone has more than one count but fewer than ten. The DNA of the CDR3 is TGTGCCAGCAGCGTAGTTCAGGGGGCAGCCACTGAAGCTTTCTTT. As protein: CASSVVQGAATEAFF. V is TRBV9 and J is TRBJ1-1; 8 positions match TRBD1. The CDR3 sequence is 15 residues long. CDR1 is SGDLS and CDR2 is YYNGEE in the germline V gene. The ends lost 0 bases at V and 4 bases at J; junction bases unmatched: 5.

This clone has only a few counts. The chain has TRBV6-4 and TRBJ2-3; 13 nucleotides line up with TRBD2. Germline V gives CDR1 MRHNA, CDR2 SNTAGT. The J segment lost 7 bases and the V segment lost 8 bases, leaving 12 bases of the junction unmatched. The CDR3 totals 16 residues. The CDR3 nucleotides are TGTGCCAGCTCAAAGACTGGGACTAGCGGGGCCCATACGCAGTATTTT. Protein: CASSKTGTSGAHTQYF.

This sequence joins TRBV6-1 and TRBJ2-5; the match to TRBD2 covers 9 bases. The CDR3 contains 15 residues. With V trimmed by 8 bases and J by 4 bases, 11 bases remained unmatched. The V gene's germline CDR1 is MNHNS and CDR2 SASEGT. The CDR3 DNA is TGTGCCAGCCGGGGCTGGCGGGGGGGCATAGAGACCCAGTACTTC. As protein: CASRGWRGGIETQYF.

This clone was seen more than once but under ten times. The rearrangement joins TRBV11-3 to TRBJ2-7; D remains unclear. CDR3 length equals 13 residues. Germline CDR1 SGHNT, CDR2 YENEEA. Trimming removed 5 bases from V and 0 bases from J, with 8 bases in between. The CDR3 DNA sequence: TGTGCCAGCAGCCCTCAGGACTCCTACGAGCAGTACTTC. Amino acids: CASSPQDSYEQYF.

The chain carries TRBV5-6 and TRBJ2-5; D possibly corresponds to TRBD2 (6 bases). The CDR3 extends over 14 amino acids. Germline assignment: CDR1 SGHDT and CDR2 YYEEEE. V shed 1 base and J shed 2 bases, with 9 bases lying between them. This CDR3 is CASSLRRGQETQYF. In DNA form, the CDR3 reads TGTGCCAGCAGCTTGAGACGGGGGCAAGAGACCCAGTACTTC. The full variable domain, in which reference TRBV5-6 and TRBJ2-5 provide the parts outside the CDR3, is DAGVTQSPTHLIKTRGQQVTLRCSPKSGHDTVSWYQQALGQGPQFIFQYYEEEERQRGNFPDRFSGHQFPNYSSELNVNALLLGDSALYLCASSLRRGQETQYFGPGTRLLVL.

The chain joins TRBV6-6 to TRBJ2-2, with D possibly matching TRBD2 (5 bases). CDR1 and CDR2 (germline): MNHNY, SVGAGI (reference sequence). The CDR3 contains 13 residues. The V end lost 8 bases, the J end lost 4 bases, and 11 bases lay between the germline ends. The CDR3 DNA is TGTGCCAGCGCCAATCGGGGCACCGGGGAGCTGTTTTTT. Its translation is CASANRGTGELFF.

The gene calls are TRBV11-2 and TRBJ2-7, with 8 positions matching TRBD1. CDR3 length: 16 amino acids. From germline, CDR1 is SGHAT and CDR2 FQNNGV. The trim removed 5 bases at V and 0 bases at J, leaving 9 bases unmatched. The CDR3 spells CASSDPGQGSSYEQYF. CDR3 nucleotides: TGTGCCAGCAGCGACCCCGGACAGGGTAGCTCCTACGAGCAGTACTTC.

This clone was seen a single time. The gene calls are TRBV6-5 and TRBJ2-3; TRBD2 matches 7 bases. The trim removed 0 bases at V and 3 bases at J, leaving 6 bases unmatched. CDR1 is MNHEY and CDR2 is SVGAGI in the germline V gene. The CDR3 loop spans 16 amino acids. The CDR3 bases are TGTGCCAGCAGTTACTCGATTCTAGCGGTGACAGATACGCAGTATTTT. Amino acid sequence: CASSYSILAVTDTQYF.

V is TRBV5-1 and J is TRBJ1-2; the match to TRBD1 covers 11 bases. The CDR3 is 14 residues long. Germline CDR1 is SGHRS and CDR2 is YFSETQ. J was trimmed by 5 bases and V by 4 bases; bases with no gene match: 4. The CDR3 region is CASSRGQGVYGYTF. The CDR3 DNA is TGCGCCAGCAGCCGGGGACAGGGGGTTTATGGCTACACCTTC.

CDR3 nucleotide sequence: TGTGCCAGCAGCTCCCTCATTGAGGAGGACACTGAAGCTTTCTTT. Translation gives CASSSLIEEDTEAFF. The rearrangement joins TRBV5-6 to TRBJ1-1; D gene unclear. This CDR3 spans 15 amino acids. Germline lookup yields CDR1 SGHDT and CDR2 YYEEEE. V shed 3 bases and J shed 3 bases, with 15 bases lying between them.

This clone was counted only a few times. This chain joins TRBV6-5 and TRBJ1-1; D is ambiguous. Trimming stripped 5 bases from V and 5 bases from J, with 12 bases between. CDR1 and CDR2 from the germline V gene are MNHEY and SVGAGI. CDR3 size: 13 residues. The CDR3, as DNA: TGTGCCAGCAGTGTCTCTATCCAAACTGAAGCTTTCTTT. Its protein is CASSVSIQTEAFF.

The chain combines TRBV23-1 with TRBJ1-1; TRBD1 matches 7 bases. TRBV23-1 is an ORF, with its function uncertain. Trimming removed 2 bases from V and 2 bases from J; junction bases left unmatched: 5. There are 15 residues in the CDR3. The CDR3 bases are TGCGCCAGCAGTCAACCGGGACAGACTAACACTGAAGCTTTCTTT. This sequence encodes CASSQPGQTNTEAFF.

The gene calls are TRBV4-1 and TRBJ2-3, with D uncertain. Per the germline V gene, CDR1 is MGHRA and CDR2 is YSYEKL. V was cut by 1 base and J by 6 bases, with 11 bases left in between. The CDR3 extends over 14 amino acids. Here the CDR3 reads CASSQAPDLDTQYF. In DNA form, the CDR3 reads TGCGCCAGCAGCCAAGCCCCCGACTTGGATACGCAGTATTTT.

The V call is TRBV11-2, the J call TRBJ1-5, with no clear D. CDR1 is SGHAT and CDR2 is FQNNGV in the germline V gene. V dropped 2 bases and J dropped 8 bases, with 10 bases sitting between them. The CDR3 is 13 residues long. DNA for the CDR3: TGTGCCAGCAGCTTATCTCCTCTTAAGCCCCAGCATTTT. Its protein is CASSLSPLKPQHF.

The chain's CDR3 is CASSQELLSTDTQYF. CDR3 DNA sequence: TGTGCCAGCAGCCAAGAATTACTGAGCACAGATACGCAGTATTTT. The gene calls are TRBV14 and TRBJ2-3; D is unclear. With 0 bases removed from V and 0 bases from J, the gap between germline ends came to 7 bases. The CDR3 has 15 residues. Per germline, CDR1 SGHDN and CDR2 FVKESK.

V and J are TRBV7-3 and TRBJ1-2, with a possible D match to TRBD1 (5 bases). The germline V gene encodes CDR1 SGHTA and CDR2 FQGTGA. CDR3 size: 13 residues. Trimming took off 5 bases at V and 4 bases at J, with 11 bases between the two ends. The DNA for the CDR3 is TGTGCCAGCAGCGCCAGCGGGGGCTATGGCTACACCTTC. This codes for CASSASGGYGYTF.

This clone was observed a single time. The rearrangement joins TRBV11-1 to TRBJ1-1; 12 bases fit TRBD1. This CDR3 spans 15 amino acids. Germline CDR1 SGHAT, CDR2 FQDESV (reference sequence). Losses at the gene ends were 3 bases for V and 4 bases for J; bases not matched to a gene: 3. Here the CDR3 reads CASSFRDRGRTEAFF. The CDR3 DNA sequence: TGTGCCAGCAGCTTCCGGGACAGGGGGCGCACTGAAGCTTTCTTT.

The chain uses TRBV30 and TRBJ1-2, with 7 bases that match TRBD1. V lost 4 bases and J lost 1; bases outside the gene matches: 12. This CDR3 comprises 16 residues. Germline lookup yields CDR1 GTSNPN and CDR2 SVGIG (reference sequence). This chain's CDR3 is CAWTSPGTAFNYGYTF. In DNA form, the CDR3 reads TGTGCCTGGACTTCACCCGGGACAGCATTTAACTATGGCTACACCTTC.

The chain joins TRBV5-4 to TRBJ2-7; a possible D gene is TRBD2 (6 bases). The CDR3 has 15 amino acids. The V gene's germline CDR1 is SGHNT and CDR2 YYREEE (reference sequence). Trimming removed 2 bases from V and 1 base from J, with 13 bases in between. Here the CDR3 reads CASSFGGGASYEQYF. CDR3 DNA: TGTGCCAGCAGCTTCGGGGGAGGCGCTTCCTACGAGCAGTACTTC.

The chain recombines TRBV5-8 with TRBJ2-7, with 14 bases that match TRBD2. After removal of 4 bases from V and 5 bases from J, the junction contained 14 bases not matched to a gene. Germline V CDR1 and CDR2: SGHTS, YDEGEE. This CDR3 has 18 amino acids. Here the CDR3 reads CASSALGLAGVFYHEQYF. CDR3 nucleotides: TGTGCCAGCAGCGCGCTGGGACTAGCGGGGGTTTTCTACCACGAGCAGTACTTC. Complete variable domain (other parts from reference TRBV5-8 and TRBJ2-7): EAGVTQSPTHLIKTRGQQATLRCSPISGHTSVYWYQQALGLGLQFLLWYDEGEERNRGNFPPRFSGRQFPNYSSELNVNALELEDSALYLCASSALGLAGVFYHEQYFGPGTRLTVT.

The sample holds a few counts of this clone. The rearrangement uses TRBV7-9 and TRBJ1-1, with TRBD1 matching over 10 bases. The germline CDR1 and CDR2 sequences are SEHNR and FQNEAQ (reference sequence). The CDR3 covers 16 residues. V lost 5 bases and J lost 5; bases outside the gene matches: 11. CDR3 DNA: TGTGCCAGCAGCCCCCCGGGACAGGGGTCACGGACTGAAGCTTTCTTT. It is translated as CASSPPGQGSRTEAFF.

The DNA for the CDR3 is TGTGCCTGGAGTCCCCTGGGACTAGCGGGGGGATTCCCTAGCACAGATACGCAGTATTTT. It is translated as CAWSPLGLAGGFPSTDTQYF. J is TRBJ2-3 and V is TRBV30; TRBD2 agrees at 15 bases. This CDR3 contains 20 residues. The V segment lost 2 bases and the J segment 0 bases; nucleotides outside the gene matches: 12. The germline gives CDR1 GTSNPN, CDR2 SVGIG (reference sequence). Full variable domain (missing parts from reference TRBV30 and TRBJ2-3): SQTIHQWPATLVQPVGSPLSLECTVEGTSNPNLYWYRQAAGRGLQLLFYSVGIGQISSEVPQNLSASRPQDRQFILSSKKLLLSDSGFYLCAWSPLGLAGGFPSTDTQYFGPGTRLTVL.

In this sample, this clone turned up once. The chain couples TRBV10-3 to TRBJ2-2; D is perhaps TRBD1 (6 bases). The CDR3 sequence is 15 residues long. Trimming removed 7 bases at V and 4 bases at J, with 16 bases between. Germline V gene data show CDR1 as ENHRY and CDR2 as SYGVKD. This CDR3 is CAITFDRGGTGELFF. As DNA, the CDR3 is TGTGCCATCACCTTTGACAGAGGGGGCACCGGGGAGCTGTTTTTT.